Presented here are 14 T cell receptor beta chains from one specimen sequenced in a study of blood T cells in healthy people across ages. Then a second PCR, running about 6 to 11 cycles, was carried out with a sample-barcoded 5' primer and a J-beta primer mix. MiXCR, run by TCRdb on the 5' RACE reads, gives a single entry per CDR3 protein. The sample yields about 680,000 distinct CDR3 sequences, 45% to 50% seen once. Sequencing used blood. The receptors were sampled from a woman between 55 and 75 years old in good health.

This clonotype was observed a few times. This chain uses TRBV27 with TRBJ2-1; a weak D match, TRBD2 (6 bases). V was clipped by 5 bases and J by 14 bases, with 19 bases between them. The CDR3 totals 13 residues. The V gene's germline CDR1 is MNHEY and CDR2 SMNVEV (reference sequence). CDR3 amino acids: CASSTTTSLGEFF. CDR3 DNA: TGTGCCAGCAGTACAACGACTAGTCTGGGCGAGTTCTTC.

The rearrangement links TRBV27 to TRBJ2-4; the match to TRBD1 covers 10 bases. CDR3 length equals 15 residues. V was pared by 5 bases and J by 5 bases, with 6 bases of the junction left unmatched. In germline, CDR1 is MNHEY, CDR2 SMNVEV (reference sequence). CDR3 residues: CASSLGGTGENIQYF. The CDR3 nucleotides read TGTGCCAGCAGTCTAGGCGGGACAGGGGAAAACATTCAGTACTTC.

The rearrangement uses TRBV20-1 and TRBJ2-7; 7 bases are a match to TRBD1. The V segment lost 2 bases and the J segment 3 bases; nucleotides outside the gene matches: 7. There are 14 residues in the CDR3. Germline lookup yields CDR1 DFQATT and CDR2 SNEGSKA (reference sequence). The CDR3 nucleotides read TGCAGTGCTAGACCAAGACAGGGTATCTACGAGCAGTACTTC. The encoded protein is CSARPRQGIYEQYF.

This clonotype has just a few counts. The genes are TRBV7-2 and TRBJ1-6; D not certain. V was shortened by 0 bases and J by 9 bases, with 15 bases between the two germline ends. Germline CDR1 reads SGHTA; CDR2 reads FQGNSA. The CDR3 is 16 amino acids. The CDR3 DNA reads TGTGCCAGCAGCTTAGCGGCCGGGGTACTTATTTCACCCCTCCACTTT. It encodes CASSLAAGVLISPLHF.

The chain carries TRBV25-1 and TRBJ2-7; 11 nucleotides align to TRBD2. The V gene end was trimmed by 3 bases and the J gene end by 1 base; junction bases not matched to a gene: 5. Germline CDR1 is MGHDK and CDR2 is SYGVNS. This CDR3 is 16 amino acids long. The CDR3 protein is CASSDRGTSGSYEQYF. The CDR3 nucleotides read TGTGCCAGCAGTGACCGAGGGACTAGCGGATCCTACGAGCAGTACTTC.

The V call is TRBV20-1, the J call TRBJ2-1; 8 bases are shared with TRBD2. The end of the DNA is better explained by TRBJ2-7, so the J call may be wrong. CDR1 and CDR2 from the germline V gene are DFQATT and SNEGSKA (reference sequence). The CDR3 runs to 14 residues. In DNA form, the CDR3 reads TGCAGTGCTAGCGCGGGACTAGTGTCCAATGAGCAGTACTTC. It is translated as CSASAGLVSNEQYF.

The rearrangement joins TRBV30 to TRBJ1-1, with TRBD1 matching 7 bases. The CDR3 totals 12 residues. The J segment lost 5 bases and the V segment lost 7 bases, leaving 7 bases of the junction unmatched. Germline lookup yields CDR1 GTSNPN and CDR2 SVGIG (reference sequence). For the CDR3, the DNA is TGTGCCTCATCAGGGGGACAAACTGAAGCTTTCTTT. Protein sequence: CASSGGQTEAFF.

This clonotype was counted at least ten times. V and J are TRBV10-3 and TRBJ2-3; the match to TRBD2 covers 8 bases. CDR3 length: 17 residues. Germline V gene lookup returns CDR1 ENHRY and CDR2 SYGVKD. J lost 6 bases, V lost 4 bases, and 15 bases had no gene match. In nucleotides, the CDR3 is TGTGCCATCAGTGGGGCCCCCCCAGCGGGAGCAGGTGATACGCAGTATTTT. It yields the protein CAISGAPPAGAGDTQYF.

The chain employs TRBV7-2 and TRBJ2-2; TRBD2 matches at 13 bases. Germline V gene data show CDR1 as SGHTA and CDR2 as FQGNSA. This CDR3 has 16 amino acids. The V gene end was trimmed by 8 bases and the J gene end by 4 bases; junction bases not matched to a gene: 7. In DNA form, the CDR3 reads TGTGCCAGCTCTGGGACTAGCGGGATGGTCACCGGGGAGCTGTTTTTT. It specifies CASSGTSGMVTGELFF.

The chain is built from TRBV4-3 and TRBJ2-1, with TRBD2 identical over 8 bases. Germline V gives CDR1 LGHNA, CDR2 YSLEER. The length of the CDR3 is 14 residues. Trimming cost V 0 bases and J 6 bases; bases outside gene matches: 1. The CDR3: CASSQDGRGNEQFF. The CDR3 DNA follows: TGCGCCAGCAGCCAAGACGGGAGGGGCAATGAGCAGTTCTTC.

This clonotype was counted many times. This sequence joins TRBV25-1 and TRBJ2-7; 7 bases map to TRBD2. Losses at the gene ends were 5 bases for V and 5 bases for J; bases not matched to a gene: 6. Germline-derived CDR1 and CDR2 are MGHDK and SYGVNS. This CDR3 has 13 residues. This CDR3 reads CASSRGGSDEQYF. CDR3 in DNA: TGTGCCAGCAGTAGGGGCGGGAGTGACGAGCAGTACTTC.

This clonotype was counted a few times. The CDR3 DNA reads as TGCGCCAGCAGCTTGGGGTCCCCCTGGGGCACAGATACGCAGTATTTT. As protein: CASSLGSPWGTDTQYF. This chain joins TRBV5-1 and TRBJ2-3; unclear D gene. CDR3 length: 16 amino acids. Germline CDR1 and CDR2: SGHRS and YFSETQ. V dropped 0 bases and J dropped 1 base, with 12 bases sitting between them. The variable domain in full, with the rest retrieved from reference TRBV5-1 and TRBJ2-3, is KAGVTQTPRYLIKTRGQQVTLSCSPISGHRSVSWYQQTPGQGLQFLFEYFSETQRNKGNFPGRFSGRQFSNSRSEMNVSTLELGDSALYLCASSLGSPWGTDTQYFGPGTRLTVL.

The rearrangement uses TRBV9 and TRBJ2-1, with TRBD2 as a possible D gene (6 bases). Germline CDR1 SGDLS, CDR2 YYNGEE. V was pared by 0 bases and J by 10 bases, with 20 bases between. This CDR3 contains 16 residues. The CDR3 sequence: CASSVGPGVISYEQFF. The CDR3 nucleotides are TGTGCCAGCAGCGTAGGTCCGGGAGTCATAAGCTACGAGCAGTTCTTC.

The chain combines TRBV10-3 with TRBJ2-1; 7 nucleotides match TRBD2. The DNA matches TRBJ2-7 better at its end, which makes the J call doubtful. Germline CDR1 is ENHRY and CDR2 is SYGVKD. This CDR3 spans 13 amino acids. The CDR3 loop reads CAIALAADNEQYF. CDR3 coding DNA: TGTGCCATCGCTCTAGCGGCGGACAATGAGCAGTACTTC.